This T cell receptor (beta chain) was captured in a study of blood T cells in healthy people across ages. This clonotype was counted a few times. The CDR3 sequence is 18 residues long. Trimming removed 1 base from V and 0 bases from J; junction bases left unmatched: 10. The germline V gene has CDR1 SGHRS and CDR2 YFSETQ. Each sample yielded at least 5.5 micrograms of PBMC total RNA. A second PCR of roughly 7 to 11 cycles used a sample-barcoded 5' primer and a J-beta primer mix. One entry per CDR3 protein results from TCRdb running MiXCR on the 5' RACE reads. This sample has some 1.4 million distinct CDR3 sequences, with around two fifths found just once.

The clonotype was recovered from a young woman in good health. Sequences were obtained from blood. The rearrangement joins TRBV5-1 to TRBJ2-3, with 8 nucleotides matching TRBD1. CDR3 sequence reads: CASSLSGQGPLSTDTQYF. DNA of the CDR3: TGCGCCAGCAGCTTGTCTGGACAGGGCCCCCTCAGCACAGATACGCAGTATTTT.